This T cell receptor beta chain was documented in a study of blood T cell repertoires in COVID-19. This table comes from immunoSEQ multiplex PCR, and its TCRdb copy is limited to in-frame clones, with some not included. The sample yields 250,000 to 300,000 clones, approximately 88% seen once. Sequencing used peripheral blood. The source is a woman in her sixties or seventies with COVID-19, enrolled during active disease.

DNA for the CDR3: TGTGCCAGCAGTGACAGGGGAGGCTACACCTTC. This encodes CASSDRGGYTF. This chain connects TRBV6-2 or TRBV6-3 to TRBJ1-2; TRBD1 agrees at 8 bases. In germline, CDR1 is MNHEY, CDR2 SVGEGT. This CDR3 comprises 11 residues. Trimming at V came to 5 bases and at J to 8 bases, leaving 1 base not matched to a gene.